This T cell receptor beta chain stems from a study of blood T cell repertoires in COVID-19 (TCRdb year 2020). Regarding the study in general: Samples from collaborators originated in the United States, Italy and Spain and spanned both the acute and convalescent phases of COVID-19. The dataset comprised deeply sampled blood TCRbeta repertoires from subjects exposed to, actively infected with, or recovered from COVID-19. Where available, HLA class I and class II types were taken from metadata supplied by the sample provider and were not determined by assay-based typing. The sample metadata nearly always contained a de-identified subject ID, COVID-19 status, age in years and sex. The samples were drawn from the first 160 participants of the ongoing ImmuneRACE study and from over 950 subjects provided by 6 global collaborators. The prospective study material was composed of cDNA or gDNA derived from T cells, B-cell-depleted T cells, or PBMCs. The repertoires were released in a freely available public database meant as a resource for research on the immune response to SARS-CoV-2. Overall study outcomes, separate from this receptor: The amount of clinical and demographic metadata varied by source and participant and was provided uncurated.

Participants in the prospective study were aged 18 to 89 years, lived in under 30 United States geographic areas, and enrolled through a virtual design. Cohort assignment in the prospective study relied on participant-reported clinical history from a screening survey and a study questionnaire. For ImmuneRACE Cohort 3, a participant was defined as recovered based on two consecutive negative NP/OP PCR tests, clearance by a healthcare professional, or resolution of symptoms. In the prospective study, whole blood, serum and a nasopharyngeal or oropharyngeal swab were collected from each participant by mobile phlebotomists. Additional blood draws and questionnaires over an approximately two-month period could optionally be provided by prospective study participants. Before DNA extraction, prospective study blood samples were shipped either frozen or at room temperature. On this clone: It lacks a known antigen. Base qualities are not at hand, and no much larger clone is one base apart.

The CDR3 contains 13 residues, cysteine and phenylalanine counted. Kept here is only the CDR3 DNA, which spans 39 bases and is read in frame from base 1. Taken from the germline V gene, the CDR1 and CDR2 loops are MNHEY and SVGAGI. Unmatched junction bases come to 4, with V trimmed by 7 bases and J by 2 bases. TCRbeta CDR3 regions were amplified from genomic DNA using the immunoSEQ Assay, a bias-controlled multiplex PCR. The study's own analysis went as follows. The number of nucleated cells in each sample was estimated from the amplification of reference gene primers within the assay. To quantify the absolute abundance of each unique TCRbeta CDR3 rearrangement, sequence reads were collapsed and filtered. Productive Simpson clonality was computed per sample as the square root of Simpson's diversity index over productive rearrangements. Imported from immuneACCESS, the table was reduced by TCRdb to in-frame sequences with V and J called. These copies leave out some clones; in studies compared against another copy, an unresolved V gene accounts for under half, and the cause of the remainder is not known. V, J and clone size are taken as reported in that table, and D and trimming were inferred from the DNA itself. In all, the sample holds 150,000 to 200,000 clones, and roughly 80% of those were seen once. The ten largest clones represent roughly 17% of the sample.

This sequence was found in a woman aged 45-59 years who had recovered from COVID-19. Sequencing was carried out using PBMCs or T cells enriched from blood (not recorded which). The chain is assembled from TRBV6-5 and TRBJ2-7; TRBD1 matches 8 bases in the middle. The CDR3 has the sequence CASKPGGPYEQYF. The sequenced DNA is TGTGCCAGCAAGCCAGGGGGCCCCTACGAGCAGTACTTC.